The 5 T cell receptor beta chains in this list originate from one sample, sequenced in a study of regulatory T cells in long-lasting Graves disease. This sample's time point: newly diagnosed GD, antithyroid drugs for less than 3 months. The TCR library was made from RNA that had been extracted from PBMCs in TRIzol. CDR3 regions were amplified by Arm-PCR using iRepertoire HTBI primers to build TCR beta libraries. In TCRdb, the multiplex PCR reads were re-called with MiXCR into one record per CDR3 protein. The table has 350,000 to 500,000 distinct CDR3 sequences, 14% seen once. These same records also appear under a second study, on T cells in Graves' hyperthyroidism and ophthalmopathy.

The sample in question was peripheral blood mononuclear cells (PBMCs), obtained at new diagnosis, from a patient treated with antithyroid drugs. These receptors originate from a woman between 45 and 60 years old with Graves disease.

This clonotype was seen repeatedly, ten times or more. V gene TRBV20-1 combines with J gene TRBJ2-1, with 10 bases lining up with TRBD2. Per the germline V gene, CDR1 is DFQATT and CDR2 is SNEGSKA (reference sequence). V dropped 2 bases and J dropped 4; count of bases not matched to a gene: 5. The CDR3 sequence is 15 residues long. For the CDR3, the DNA is TGCAGTGCTAGACCCCTAGCGGGGGCATACAATGAGCAGTTCTTC. It codes for CSARPLAGAYNEQFF.

The rearrangement links TRBV19 to TRBJ1-1, with D uncertain. This CDR3 comprises 17 residues. The germline gives CDR1 LNHDA, CDR2 SQIVND (reference sequence). V lost 7 bases, J lost 3 bases, and 24 bases lay in between. CDR3 sequence reads: CASTPAWVGGFDTEAFF. The CDR3, as DNA: TGTGCCAGTACCCCCGCTTGGGTAGGAGGTTTTGACACTGAAGCTTTCTTT.

The V gene is TRBV7-9, the J gene TRBJ1-4; 8 nucleotides match TRBD1. Germline V gene lookup returns CDR1 SEHNR and CDR2 FQNEAQ (reference sequence). There are 16 residues in the CDR3. Losses at the gene ends were 0 bases for V and 8 bases for J; bases not matched to a gene: 8. The CDR3 DNA follows: TGTGCCAGCAGCTTAGCATTGACAGGGGTTGACGAAAAACTGTTTTTT. It translates to CASSLALTGVDEKLFF. The variable domain in full, with the rest retrieved from reference TRBV7-9 and TRBJ1-4, is DTGVSQNPRHKITKRGQNVTFRCDPISEHNRLYWYRQTLGQGPEFLTYFQNEAQLEKSRLLSDRFSAERPKGSFSTLEIQRTEQGDSAMYLCASSLALTGVDEKLFFGSGTQLSVL.

Many counts were recorded for this clonotype. The rearrangement links TRBV28 to TRBJ2-2; no clear D gene. Deletions cut 8 bases from V and 6 bases from J, with 16 bases between. Germline assignment: CDR1 MDHEN and CDR2 SYDVKM. CDR3 length: 14 residues. CDR3 nucleotides: TGTGCCAGCGGTTCGGGCCTTAACGCCGGGGAGCTGTTTTTT. Protein: CASGSGLNAGELFF.

The V gene is TRBV30, the J gene TRBJ2-1; TRBD2 aligns across 9 bases. The germline CDR1 and CDR2 sequences are GTSNPN and SVGIG (reference sequence). The CDR3 contains 16 residues. V lost 2 bases and J lost 8; bases outside the gene matches: 13. DNA of the CDR3: TGTGCCTGGAGTTACTCGTTGGCGGGAGGGCCCGATGAGCAGTTCTTC. This codes for CAWSYSLAGGPDEQFF.